This T cell receptor (beta chain) is drawn from a study of T cells of healthy individuals. This clonotype was observed a handful of times. In TCRdb, the 5' RACE reads were re-called with MiXCR into one record per CDR3 protein. The top ten hold 6.2% of the sample, which has 90,000 to 100,000 distinct CDR3 sequences, approximately 16% seen once. The source is a human donor in good health.

The CDR3 nucleotides read TGCAGCGGTGGGACCGATGAGCAGTTCTTC. This gives the protein CSGGTDEQFF. The chain links TRBV29-1 to TRBJ2-1; the D gene could be TRBD1 or TRBD2 (5 bases each). The germline gives CDR1 SQVTM, CDR2 ANQGSEA. V was pared by 7 bases and J by 8 bases, with 9 bases between. The CDR3 length is 10 residues.